One sample yielded the 29 T cell receptor beta chains listed below, sequenced in a study of T cell responses to AZD1222 COVID-19 vaccine. Data came from immunoSEQ multiplex PCR; TCRdb stores just in-frame clones and leaves some out. The data contain some 130,000 clones, around 90% of them singletons. The sequenced sample was peripheral blood, obtained on day 0 of AZD1222 vaccination. The receptor set was obtained from an adult in good health.

V usage is TRBV11-3 and J usage is TRBJ1-1, with 8 bases that match TRBD1. Looked up from germline, CDR1 is SGHNT and CDR2 is YENEEA. With V trimmed by 4 bases and J by 5 bases, 12 bases remained unmatched. This CDR3 is 16 amino acids long. CDR3 DNA sequence: TGTGCCAGCAGCTCCTCGCGGTTACAGGGGGGAACTGAAGCTTTCTTT. It encodes CASSSSRLQGGTEAFF.

V is TRBV4-1 and J is TRBJ1-4; D uncertain. Germline assignment: CDR1 MGHRA and CDR2 YSYEKL. The CDR3 loop spans 15 amino acids. The ends were cut back, 4 bases at V and 0 bases at J, with 9 bases in the middle. This CDR3 reads CASSPQTATNEKLFF. The DNA of the CDR3 is TGCGCCAGCAGCCCGCAGACTGCAACTAATGAAAAACTGTTTTTT.

The chain is built from TRBV13 and TRBJ1-1, with D uncertain. The ends were cut back, 0 bases at V and 2 bases at J, with 7 bases in the middle. In germline, CDR1 is PRHDT, CDR2 FYEKMQ (reference sequence). This CDR3 has 14 residues. CDR3 region: CASSLGQRNTEAFF. The CDR3 DNA sequence: TGTGCCAGCAGCTTAGGCCAGCGAAACACTGAAGCTTTCTTT.

V and J are TRBV6-2 or TRBV6-3 and TRBJ2-3; TRBD2 matches 7 bases. Trimming took 0 bases from V and 6 from J; bases not matched to a gene: 9. The CDR3 loop spans 16 amino acids. CDR1 and CDR2 (germline): MNHEY, SVGEGT. The CDR3 reads CASSYSGGTAADTQYF. Written as DNA, the CDR3 is TGTGCCAGCAGTTACTCGGGAGGGACCGCGGCGGATACGCAGTATTTT.

J is TRBJ2-7 and V is TRBV7-2; no clear D. Germline loops: CDR1 SGHTA, CDR2 FQGNSA. Trimming removed 2 bases from V and 1 base from J, with 12 bases in between. The CDR3 has 15 residues. Here the CDR3 reads CASSLKSLQSYEQYF. In DNA, the CDR3 is TGTGCCAGCAGCTTAAAGTCCCTTCAATCCTACGAGCAGTACTTC.

The chain has TRBV18 and TRBJ2-7; TRBD1 matches at 7 bases. CDR1 is KGHSH, CDR2 LQKENI, per germline. V gave up 3 bases and J gave up 0 bases; unmatched junction bases: 2. This CDR3 has 14 amino acids. CDR3 loop: CASSPTGSSYEQYF. In DNA, the CDR3 is TGTGCCAGCTCACCGACAGGGAGCTCCTACGAGCAGTACTTC.

The rearrangement links TRBV2 to TRBJ1-1; D is undetermined. This CDR3 region has 14 residues. Germline V gene sequence: CDR1 SNHLY, CDR2 FYNNEI. The V and J ends lost 3 bases and 1 base respectively, with 9 bases between them. The CDR3 sequence: CASSDGLGNTEAFF. CDR3 DNA: TGTGCCAGCAGTGACGGCTTGGGGAACACTGAAGCTTTCTTT.

The chain recombines TRBV4-1 with TRBJ1-5; D remains ambiguous. Between the trimmed V and J ends, which lost 0 bases and 6 bases, there was a span of 9 bases. CDR1 and CDR2 from the germline V gene are MGHRA and YSYEKL. The CDR3 contains 14 residues. DNA for the CDR3: TGCGCCAGCAGCCAAGATCGGGGTACTCAGCCCCAGCATTTT. This encodes CASSQDRGTQPQHF.

This clone was recorded only once. The rearrangement joins TRBV6-2 or TRBV6-3 to TRBJ2-3; D possibly matches TRBD1 or TRBD2 (5 bases each). There are 15 residues in the CDR3. Germline lookup yields CDR1 MNHEY and CDR2 SVGEGT. Trimming stripped 5 bases from V and 6 bases from J, with 18 bases between. The CDR3 region has the DNA TGTGCCAGCAGTCCCCCTGGGGGTTTTCGGGATACGCAGTATTTT. It encodes CASSPPGGFRDTQYF.

The V gene is TRBV19, the J gene TRBJ1-4; 10 positions agree with TRBD1. The germline CDR1 and CDR2 sequences are LNHDA and SQIVND (reference sequence). The ends lost 10 bases at V and 4 bases at J; junction bases unmatched: 3. CDR3 length: 13 residues. CDR3 bases: TGTGCCACCGGGGACAGGGGTAATGAAAAACTGTTTTTT. Protein: CATGDRGNEKLFF. The entire variable domain, with the rest obtained from reference TRBV19 and TRBJ1-4, is as follows: DGGITQSPKYLFRKEGQNVTLSCEQNLNHDAMYWYRQDPGQGLRLIYYSQIVNDFQKGDIAEGYSVSREKKESFPLTVTSAQKNPTAFYLCATGDRGNEKLFFGSGTQLSVL.

The chain has TRBV7-8 and TRBJ2-1; 8 nucleotides match TRBD2. The germline V gene encodes CDR1 SGHVS and CDR2 FQNEAQ. The CDR3 covers 15 residues. The trim removed 3 bases at V and 6 bases at J, leaving 7 bases unmatched. The CDR3 DNA follows: TGTGCCAGCAGCTTCTTGGGCGGGGGGTCCAATGAGCAGTTCTTC. It is translated as CASSFLGGGSNEQFF.

This sequence joins TRBV19 and TRBJ1-2; 7 bases match TRBD1. The V gene's germline CDR1 is LNHDA and CDR2 SQIVND (reference sequence). This CDR3 is 15 amino acids long. V lost 3 bases and J lost 8; bases outside the gene matches: 12. The CDR3 region is CASSIEGASQGGYTF. The CDR3 DNA follows: TGTGCCAGTAGTATTGAGGGGGCCTCCCAGGGGGGCTACACCTTC. The entire variable domain, with the rest obtained from reference TRBV19 and TRBJ1-2, is as follows: DGGITQSPKYLFRKEGQNVTLSCEQNLNHDAMYWYRQDPGQGLRLIYYSQIVNDFQKGDIAEGYSVSREKKESFPLTVTSAQKNPTAFYLCASSIEGASQGGYTFGSGTRLTVV.

This chain links TRBV27 with TRBJ2-6; 12 nucleotides line up with TRBD1. The length of the CDR3 is 19 residues. Trimming at V came to 5 bases and at J to 3 bases, leaving 11 bases not matched to a gene. Germline loops: CDR1 MNHEY, CDR2 SMNVEV (reference sequence). CDR3: CASSRRGQGAGVGANVLTF. CDR3 DNA sequence: TGTGCCAGCAGTCGTAGGGGACAGGGGGCTGGAGTTGGGGCCAACGTCCTGACTTTC.

This clone was observed a few times. The chain uses TRBV5-1 and TRBJ1-6, with unresolved D. In germline, CDR1 is SGHRS, CDR2 YFSETQ. V gave up 4 bases and J gave up 7 bases, with 12 bases separating them. The CDR3 runs 14 residues. CDR3: CASSQGLTNSPLHF. Here the CDR3 DNA reads TGCGCCAGCAGCCAAGGCCTGACCAATTCACCCCTCCACTTT.

CDR3 region: CASSPGPNSPLHF. The CDR3 DNA is TGTGCCAGTAGTCCTGGACCAAATTCACCCCTCCACTTT. The chain joins TRBV19 to TRBJ1-6; D call uncertain. Germline V gives CDR1 LNHDA, CDR2 SQIVND (reference sequence). V was pared by 5 bases and J by 7 bases, with 9 bases between. The length of the CDR3 is 13 residues.

A single count supports this clone. This chain joins TRBV2 and TRBJ1-2; TRBD1 agrees at 7 bases. Germline V gene data show CDR1 as SNHLY and CDR2 as FYNNEI. V shed 6 bases and J 3 bases; nucleotides not matched to a gene: 7. The CDR3 extends over 14 amino acids. This CDR3 is CASSAGGGYYGYTF. The CDR3 DNA follows: TGTGCCAGCAGCGCAGGGGGGGGGTACTATGGCTACACCTTC.

This chain connects TRBV7-6 to TRBJ1-1; D possibly corresponds to TRBD1 (5 bases). In germline, CDR1 is SGHVS, CDR2 FNYEAQ. With 5 bases removed from V and 0 bases from J, the gap between germline ends came to 19 bases. This CDR3 region has 17 residues. The CDR3 reads CASSETRGPFMNTEAFF. The CDR3 DNA is TGTGCCAGCAGCGAGACCCGGGGCCCCTTTATGAACACTGAAGCTTTCTTT.

This clone came up a few times. The J gene is TRBJ1-2, the V gene TRBV6-5, with TRBD1 as a possible D gene (5 bases). Per germline, CDR1 MNHEY and CDR2 SVGAGI. Trimming took off 7 bases at V and 6 bases at J, with 18 bases between the two ends. The CDR3 covers 14 residues. In DNA form, the CDR3 reads TGTGCCAGCAAGGGGAGAGGCGAGGTGGATGGCTACACCTTC. Protein sequence: CASKGRGEVDGYTF.

The chain joins TRBV27 to TRBJ2-1; possible D gene TRBD2, 5 bases. The length of the CDR3 is 13 residues. V lost 3 bases and J lost 6, with 9 bases in between. Germline lookup yields CDR1 MNHEY and CDR2 SMNVEV (reference sequence). The DNA of the CDR3 is TGTGCCAGCAGTTTGGGGAGAAGCAATGAGCAGTTCTTC. Protein product: CASSLGRSNEQFF.

CDR3 in DNA: TGCGCCAGCAGCCATTCGGGTGGCAGGGGGCGTGAAAAACTGTTTTTT. Residues: CASSHSGGRGREKLFF. V and J are TRBV4-1 and TRBJ1-4; 8 bases map to TRBD1. Looked up from germline, CDR1 is MGHRA and CDR2 is YSYEKL. There are 16 residues in the CDR3. The V segment lost 3 bases and the J segment 7 bases; nucleotides outside the gene matches: 10.

The chain couples TRBV28 to TRBJ1-5; 12 bases are shared with TRBD1. V trimming: 6 bases; J trimming: 9 bases; junction bases outside the gene matches: 9. Germline assignment: CDR1 MDHEN and CDR2 SYDVKM. The CDR3 contains 15 residues. The DNA of the CDR3 is TGTGCCAGCAGACTAGGGACAGGGGGCTCTTGGCCCCAGCATTTT. Protein sequence: CASRLGTGGSWPQHF.

The rearrangement links TRBV6-6 to TRBJ1-2, with 8 bases that match TRBD1. Germline values: CDR1 MNHNY, CDR2 SVGAGI (reference sequence). With 5 bases clipped from V and 4 bases from J, the junction kept 12 bases outside the gene matches. The CDR3 totals 16 residues. The CDR3 is CASSGTGLVGGYGYTF. Written as DNA, the CDR3 is TGTGCCAGCAGTGGGACAGGCCTGGTCGGGGGCTATGGCTACACCTTC.

The V and J genes are TRBV2 and TRBJ1-2; no reliable D call. CDR3 length equals 12 residues. Trimming removed 4 bases at V and 4 bases at J, with 7 bases between. Germline loops: CDR1 SNHLY, CDR2 FYNNEI. Here the CDR3 reads CASSGDTYGYTF. The CDR3 DNA is TGTGCCAGCAGTGGCGACACCTATGGCTACACCTTC.

CDR3 protein: CASSLNPGNSNQPQHF. The CDR3 coding sequence is TGCGCCAGCAGCCTTAATCCGGGGAATAGCAATCAGCCCCAGCATTTT. This rearrangement joins TRBV4-1 to TRBJ1-5; D gene ambiguous. Germline V gene lookup returns CDR1 MGHRA and CDR2 YSYEKL. Trimming left V 4 bases short and J 0 bases short, with 13 bases between. This CDR3 comprises 16 residues.

The chain recombines TRBV19 with TRBJ1-1; D gene ambiguous. Deletions cut 7 bases from V and 10 bases from J, with 13 bases between. The CDR3 loop spans 11 amino acids. Germline V gene data show CDR1 as LNHDA and CDR2 as SQIVND (reference sequence). CDR3 bases: TGTGCCAGTACTGATAGAACAGTAGCTTTCTTT. Protein sequence: CASTDRTVAFF.

This clone was picked up one time. The V call is TRBV14, the J call TRBJ2-1; 9 nucleotides match TRBD2. After removal of 6 bases from V and 5 bases from J, the junction contained 8 bases not matched to a gene. Germline loops: CDR1 SGHDN, CDR2 FVKESK. CDR3 length equals 15 residues. The CDR3 coding sequence is TGTGCCAGCAGTTTAGCGGGAGCCCGAAACAATGAGCAGTTCTTC. Encoded protein: CASSLAGARNNEQFF.

The V call is TRBV7-7, the J call TRBJ2-7, with D perhaps matching TRBD1 (7 bases). The V end was cut by 5 bases, the J end by 4 bases, with 21 bases between. The germline V gene encodes CDR1 SSHAT and CDR2 FNYEAQ (reference sequence). The CDR3 covers 16 residues. CDR3 residues: CASSPKQGGGKYEQYF. CDR3 sequence (DNA): TGTGCCAGCAGCCCTAAGCAGGGGGGAGGAAAGTACGAGCAGTACTTC.

This sequence joins TRBV5-8 and TRBJ1-2, with 7 bases matching TRBD1. Germline CDR1 is SGHTS and CDR2 is YDEGEE. The CDR3 spans 16 residues. V shed 1 base and J 5 bases; nucleotides not matched to a gene: 11. CDR3 nucleotide sequence: TGTGCCAGCAGCTTGCTGAGGACAGGCGGTTCTTATGGCTACACCTTC. It is translated as CASSLLRTGGSYGYTF. The complete variable domain, with remaining parts taken from reference TRBV5-8 and TRBJ1-2, reads EAGVTQSPTHLIKTRGQQATLRCSPISGHTSVYWYQQALGLGLQFLLWYDEGEERNRGNFPPRFSGRQFPNYSSELNVNALELEDSALYLCASSLLRTGGSYGYTFGSGTRLTVV.

The chain links TRBV19 to TRBJ2-7, with 8 bases fitting TRBD2. Germline V gene data show CDR1 as LNHDA and CDR2 as SQIVND (reference sequence). Germline trimming cut 1 base from V and 0 bases from J; bases unmatched to any gene: 2. This CDR3 region has 15 residues. The CDR3 DNA sequence: TGTGCCAGTAGTATAGTCCTAGCGGGCTCCTACGAGCAGTACTTC. It encodes CASSIVLAGSYEQYF.